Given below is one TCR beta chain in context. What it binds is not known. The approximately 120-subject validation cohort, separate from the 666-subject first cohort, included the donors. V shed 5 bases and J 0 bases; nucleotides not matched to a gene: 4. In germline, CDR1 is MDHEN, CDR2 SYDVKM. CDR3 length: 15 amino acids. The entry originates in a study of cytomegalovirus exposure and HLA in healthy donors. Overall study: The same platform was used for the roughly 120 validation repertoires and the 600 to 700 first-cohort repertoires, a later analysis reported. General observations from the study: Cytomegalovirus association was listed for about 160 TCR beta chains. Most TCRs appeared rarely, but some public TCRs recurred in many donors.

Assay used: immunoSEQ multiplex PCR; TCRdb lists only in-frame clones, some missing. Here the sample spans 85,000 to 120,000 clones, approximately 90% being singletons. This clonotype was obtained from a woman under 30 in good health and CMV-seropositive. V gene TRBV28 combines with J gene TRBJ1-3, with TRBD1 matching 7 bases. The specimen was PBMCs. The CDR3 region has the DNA TGTGCCAGCAGTATTACAGGGGCCTCTGGAAACACCATATATTTT. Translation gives CASSITGASGNTIYF.